A selection of T cell receptor beta chains follows, all from one sample in a study of regulatory T cells in long-lasting Graves disease. TCRdb redid the calling of the multiplex PCR reads with MiXCR, one entry per CDR3 protein. The data contain some 350,000 distinct CDR3 sequences, 15% to 20% of them singletons. These same data were also listed under a study on T cells in Graves' hyperthyroidism and ophthalmopathy.

The sample in question was peripheral blood mononuclear cells (PBMCs), obtained at new diagnosis, from a patient treated with antithyroid drugs. These TCRs come from a woman between 18 and 29 years old with Graves disease. The CDR3 runs from the conserved cysteine through the conserved F or W. D genes are given only for firm matches. The size entry is marked missing in some rows and otherwise reads once, few, many or a size class.

v_gene	d_gene	abundance	j_gene	CDR3nt	CDR3aa
TRBV7-3	TRBD2	many	TRBJ2-3	TGTGCCAGCAGCTTCGGGGGGTCGGGAGATACGCAGTATTTT	CASSFGGSGDTQYF
TRBV2	TRBD2	many	TRBJ2-7	TGTGCCAGCAGAAGGACTAGCGGAATATACGAGCAGTACTTC	CASRRTSGIYEQYF
TRBV6-5	.	.	TRBJ1-1	TGTGCCAGCAGTTACGGGGGGGCCTCAGGGGACACTGAAGCTTTCTTT	CASSYGGASGDTEAFF
TRBV30	.	.	TRBJ1-1	TGTGCCTGGAGGGGTGGAGGAGACACTGAAGCTTTCTTT	CAWRGGGDTEAFF
TRBV5-6	TRBD1	many	TRBJ2-7	TGTGCCAGCAGCCCCAACGGACAGGTTCGCTACGAGCAGTACTTC	CASSPNGQVRYEQYF
TRBV28	.	many	TRBJ1-1	TGTGCCAGCAGTTCCCCCGGGACGGCGAACACTGAAGCTTTCTTT	CASSSPGTANTEAFF
TRBV28	.	few	TRBJ1-4	TGTGCCAGCAGTTTAGGGGGCGGTGGAAGTGAAAAACTGTTTTTT	CASSLGGGGSEKLFF
TRBV3-1	TRBD1	.	TRBJ1-4	TGTGCCAGCACTCCGGGACAGGGGGTAGAAAAACTGTTTTTT	CASTPGQGVEKLFF
TRBV9	.	many	TRBJ2-5	TGTGCCAGCAGCCCTCTAAGTGTGGGCGCCGTAGAGACCCAGTACTTC	CASSPLSVGAVETQYF
TRBV5-1	TRBD2	many	TRBJ2-3	TGCGCCAGCAGCTTAGGACTAGCGGGAGCCGATACGCAGTATTTT	CASSLGLAGADTQYF
TRBV30	.	.	TRBJ1-1	TGTGCCTGGAGTTCGGGTTTAAACACTGAAGCTTTCTTT	CAWSSGLNTEAFF
TRBV7-2	TRBD2	.	TRBJ2-7	TGTGCCAGCAGCTTAGGTGGTGTGGGGGGACTAACGATCAAGCAGTACTTC	CASSLGGVGGLTIKQYF
TRBV5-1	TRBD1	many	TRBJ2-1	TGTGCCAGCAGCTGGACAGGGGGAGGCTACAATGAGCAGTTCTTC	CASSWTGGGYNEQFF
TRBV7-2	.	many	TRBJ1-1	TGTGCCAGCAGCCAACTAGGAATCAGACAGGTGAACACTGAAGCTTTCTTT	CASSQLGIRQVNTEAFF
TRBV28	TRBD2	many	TRBJ2-3	TGTGCCACCCTAAGGGGGACTAGCGGGAGAACAGATACGCAGTATTTT	CATLRGTSGRTDTQYF
TRBV6-2/TRBV6-3	.	.	TRBJ2-7	TGTGCCAGCAGCGACCCCCGGTATGGAGCTTCCTACGAGCAGTACTTC	CASSDPRYGASYEQYF
TRBV11-2	TRBD2	many	TRBJ2-3	TGTGCCAGCAGCCACGGGACTAGCGGGAGTGGCACAGATACGCAGTATTTT	CASSHGTSGSGTDTQYF
TRBV7-9	TRBD1	.	TRBJ2-1	TGTGCCAGCAGCCCCCGGACAGGAAAAACCTACAATGAGCAGTTCTTC	CASSPRTGKTYNEQFF
TRBV7-6	.	.	TRBJ2-7	TGTGCCAGCAGCTTAGCGAGAACAACCGAGCAGTACTTC	CASSLARTTEQYF
TRBV3-1	TRBD2	many	TRBJ2-3	TGTGCCAGCAGCCAAGCGAGTAGCGGGGGAGATACGCAGTATTTT	CASSQASSGGDTQYF
TRBV5-1	.	many	TRBJ2-1	TGCGCCAGCAGCTTGGAACGACCACAGGCCCATGAGCAGTTCTTC	CASSLERPQAHEQFF
TRBV3-1	.	many	TRBJ1-1	TGTGCCAGCAGCCCCTCGGACACCTCTGAAGCTTTCTTT	CASSPSDTSEAFF
TRBV18	TRBD1	many	TRBJ1-5	TGTGCCAGCTCCTGGACAGGGCACGGGAGCAATCAGCCCCAGCATTTT	CASSWTGHGSNQPQHF
TRBV29-1	.	.	TRBJ2-1	TGCAGCGTTGACGGGGGCCCTAGCTCCTACAATGAGCAGTTCTTC	CSVDGGPSSYNEQFF
TRBV28	.	few	TRBJ1-5	TGTGCCAGCAGGACCGCACAAGTAAATCAGCCCCAGCATTTT	CASRTAQVNQPQHF
TRBV4-1	TRBD1	.	TRBJ2-7	TGCGCCAGCAGCCAAGTCGGGACAGGGGTTTACGAGCAGTACTTC	CASSQVGTGVYEQYF
TRBV29-1	.	few	TRBJ2-3	TGCAGCGTTGGAGGGGGGTCAGATACGCAGTATTTT	CSVGGGSDTQYF
TRBV28	.	many	TRBJ1-1	TGTGCCAGCAGAGGCCGACGAATGAACACTGAAGCTTTCTTT	CASRGRRMNTEAFF
TRBV4-2	TRBD2	many	TRBJ2-7	TGTGCCAGCAGCCAAGTTACTAGCGGTTCCTACGAGCAGTACTTC	CASSQVTSGSYEQYF
TRBV20-1	TRBD1	.	TRBJ2-7	TGCAGTGCTAGGAGACAGGGCGTAATCTACGAGCAGTACTTC	CSARRQGVIYEQYF
TRBV6-1	TRBD2	many	TRBJ2-7	TGTGCCAGCAGGATCGGGACTAGCGGTTTCTACGAGCAGTACTTC	CASRIGTSGFYEQYF
TRBV9	TRBD2	many	TRBJ2-2	TGCGCCAGCAGCGGCGGGGGGACGAACACCGGGGAGCTGTTTTTT	CASSGGGTNTGELFF
TRBV5-1	.	.	TRBJ2-1	TGCGCCAGCAGCTTGGTGAGGGAGTATTACAATGAGCAGTTCTTC	CASSLVREYYNEQFF
TRBV12-3/TRBV12-4	.	many	TRBJ1-1	TGTGCCAGCAGAGTGGTCGGAAACACTGAAGCTTTCTTT	CASRVVGNTEAFF
TRBV9	.	.	TRBJ2-6	TGTGCCAGCAGCTCTGACAGGAGCTCTGGGGCCAACGTCCTGGCTTTC	CASSSDRSSGANVLAF
TRBV27	.	few	TRBJ1-5	TGTGCCAGCAGGGAGAGAGGTGGGGGGAGCCAGCCCCAGCATTTT	CASRERGGGSQPQHF
TRBV3-1	.	many	TRBJ1-1	TGTGCCAGCAGCCCTCACATGAACACTGAAGCTTTCTTT	CASSPHMNTEAFF